This TCR beta chain came from a study of tumor-infiltrating lymphocytes in primary liver carcinoma (dated by TCRdb to 2017 to 2019). Background on the whole study: Hepatocellular carcinoma (four) or combined HCC and intrahepatic cholangiocarcinoma (one) was present in the five patients, who were three men and two women aged 30 to 69 years. The five patients had tumors staged T1-T3 N0M0, with maximum diameters ranging from about 4 to 10 cm. Each sample produced roughly 3.65 to 7.13 million productive TCRbeta reads, and read depth showed no significant difference between tissue types. For each liver tumor, the study sampled five regions along with adjacent normal tissue and blood, and applied TCRbeta repertoire sequencing, expression microarrays and whole-exome sequencing. A total of around 35 specimens from 5 patients, comprising some 25 tumor regions, 5 adjacent noncancerous liver tissues and 5 peripheral blood samples, were covered by TCRbeta repertoire sequencing. Repertoires from technical replicates were highly reproducible, with mean shared-clone rates about 0.9 and correlation coefficients above 0.95.

CDR1 is given as SNHLY and CDR2 as FYNNEI, both from the germline V gene. The CDR3 starts with the cysteine, ends with the phenylalanine, and has 18 residues. Only the CDR3 part of the read is kept: 54 bases, read in frame from the first base. A constant-region primer and ProtoScript II reverse transcriptase were used to reverse-transcribe TCRbeta-specific cDNA from about 0.55 ug total RNA. Construction of the TCRbeta libraries relied on three nested rounds of multiplex PCR, following a slightly modified ARM-PCR procedure. Each of the first two PCR rounds ran for approximately 11 cycles and used multiplex TRBV1-TRBV30 forward primers together with a Cbeta reverse primer. Sample barcodes and Illumina adapters were attached in a final 25-cycle PCR using Deep VentR polymerase. Before sequencing, amplicons of 200-500 bp were gel-purified using a QIAquick gel extraction kit. The TCRbeta amplicons were sequenced with 250-bp paired-end reads on an Illumina HiSeq 2500. As for the original processing: Trimmomatic v0.33 was used to quality-trim the reads, and FLASH v1.2.11 was used to merge paired reads so that full CDR3 sequences could be recovered. V, D and J germline segments were assigned to the rearranged TCRbeta sequences using MiGEC v1.2.1b. Clonotype statistics and Shannon-Wiener diversity indices were calculated with VDJtools v1.0.0. Except for diversity analysis, only each sample's 250 most abundant clonotypes were used in subsequent analyses to reduce sampling bias. Through fastp at Q25 and MiXCR, TCRdb rebuilt clones from the public reads, retaining in-frame beta chains. CDR3 protein sequences are deduplicated, and each keeps its most common genes and DNA. The authors' filters were not applied to this entry. This sample has about 120,000 distinct CDR3 sequences in its table, and roughly 70% of those were observed once. 8.1% of the sample is in the top ten clones.

A word on this clonotype: Its recognized antigen is unknown. Sequence at one end of the junction differs from germline and may be a read error.

Without any cell sorting, total RNA and DNA were extracted together from 20-30 mg of bulk tissue using the AllPrep DNA/RNA mini kit. Surgical resection was performed in China between late 2015 and 2016 on a few patients with histopathologically diagnosed primary liver carcinoma. At the time of sampling, the patients had chronic HBV infection and had not received any treatment. Fresh tumor and adjacent tissue pieces were bisected, with one half stored in RNAlater at -80 degrees C and the other half sent for histology. The full study reports these points: Only the TCR beta chain was sequenced, so true repertoire diversity is likely underestimated because unpaired alpha chains were not captured. Pairs of tumor regions showed greater repertoire overlap (mean roughly 36%) than tumor-adjacent pairs (roughly 17%) or tumor-blood pairs (approximately 15%), which is consistent with antigen-driven expansion. The study included only a few patients, and the authors note findings should be validated in a larger study. The top 250 clones accounted for a significantly greater share of the repertoire in tumors than in blood (p = 0.039). Bulk unsorted samples precluded comparing CD4+ and CD8+ T cell repertoires.

The receptor chain draws on TRBV2 and TRBJ2-6, with 9 bases matching TRBD1. Sequenced material: tumor-adjacent normal liver tissue. The receptor's source is a woman aged 55-70 years with primary liver carcinoma and hepatitis B virus infection. The CDR3 reads CASRQGAGLSSGANILTF. The DNA reads TGTGCCAGCAGACAGGGGGCGGGTCTGTCCTCTGGGGCCAACATCCTGACTTTC.